Listed here are 25 T cell receptor beta chains from one sample, sequenced in a study of blood T cell repertoires in COVID-19. Clones were read by immunoSEQ multiplex PCR, and TCRdb kept only the in-frame ones, dropping some. Seen here are 58,000 or so clones, approximately 91% observed once, and the top ten hold 6.5% to 8.5%. Sequenced sample: peripheral blood. These TCRs come from a woman between 70 and 85 years old with active COVID-19.

This rearrangement joins TRBV6-1 to TRBJ2-1, with TRBD2 matching 8 bases. The V segment lost 2 bases and the J segment 5 bases; nucleotides outside the gene matches: 2. Germline loops: CDR1 MNHNS, CDR2 SASEGT. The CDR3 is made up of 14 amino acids. Here the CDR3 DNA reads TGTGCCAGCAGTGAACTGCGGGGGGACAATGAGCAGTTCTTC. Residues: CASSELRGDNEQFF.

The chain joins TRBV28 to TRBJ2-1; TRBD2 agrees at 12 bases. Germline V CDR1 and CDR2: MDHEN, SYDVKM. This CDR3 has 15 residues. Losses at the gene ends were 5 bases for V and 5 bases for J; bases not matched to a gene: 4. The CDR3 DNA sequence: TGTGCCAGCAGTCGACTAGCGGGAGTTAACAATGAGCAGTTCTTC. Protein product: CASSRLAGVNNEQFF.

This clone was picked up one time. The rearrangement links TRBV27 to TRBJ1-2; 8 positions agree with TRBD1. The germline CDR1 and CDR2 sequences are MNHEY and SMNVEV (reference sequence). J gave up 2 bases and V 3 bases, and 5 bases lay outside the gene matches. This CDR3 has 15 residues. This CDR3 is CASSFSWTGNYGYTF. The CDR3 DNA is TGTGCCAGCAGTTTCTCCTGGACAGGGAACTATGGCTACACCTTC.

The V gene is TRBV11-2, the J gene TRBJ2-5, with 8 bases identical to TRBD1. This CDR3 region has 13 residues. The germline gives CDR1 SGHAT, CDR2 FQNNGV. Unmatched junction bases numbered 5, after V lost 4 bases and J lost 7 bases. Here the CDR3 DNA reads TGTGCCAGCAGCTCGCGACAGGGGCTGACCCAGTACTTC. It encodes CASSSRQGLTQYF.

The chain has TRBV6-5 and TRBJ1-2; possibly TRBD1 for D (6 bases). The ends were cut back, 8 bases at V and 8 bases at J, with 18 bases in the middle. The CDR3 loop spans 13 amino acids. Germline assignment: CDR1 MNHEY and CDR2 SVGAGI. The CDR3 loop reads CASRRGGAIGYTF. Here the CDR3 DNA reads TGTGCCAGCCGTCGGGGGGGCGCAATAGGCTACACCTTC.

The chain carries TRBV30 and TRBJ1-4, with 9 positions matching TRBD1. Looked up from germline, CDR1 is GTSNPN and CDR2 is SVGIG (reference sequence). V lost 4 bases and J lost 6; bases outside the gene matches: 9. This CDR3 comprises 15 residues. The CDR3 is CAWKVGTGRDEKLFF. In DNA, the CDR3 is TGTGCCTGGAAAGTAGGGACAGGGCGTGATGAAAAACTGTTTTTT.

The CDR3 reads CASSPFPNTGLETQYF. In DNA form, the CDR3 reads TGTGCCAGCAGCCCCTTCCCCAATACAGGTTTGGAGACCCAGTACTTC. This chain uses TRBV7-9 with TRBJ2-5; D may be TRBD1 (5 bases). Trimming removed 5 bases at V and 5 bases at J, with 21 bases between. The CDR3 is 16 residues long. Germline CDR1 reads SEHNR; CDR2 reads FQNEAQ (reference sequence).

This clone has only a few counts. The genes are TRBV7-3 and TRBJ2-3, with 7 positions matching TRBD2. After removal of 5 bases from V and 4 bases from J, the junction contained 12 bases not matched to a gene. This CDR3 region has 16 residues. Germline values: CDR1 SGHTA, CDR2 FQGTGA. DNA of the CDR3: TGTGCCAGCAGCCCTACACCGGGCGGGAGCGCAGATACGCAGTATTTT. Translating gives CASSPTPGGSADTQYF. The variable domain in full, completed from reference TRBV7-3 and TRBJ2-3, reads GAGVSQTPSNKVTEKGKYVELRCDPISGHTALYWYRQSLGQGPEFLIYFQGTGAADDSGLPNDRFFAVRPEGSVSTLKIQRTERGDSAVYLCASSPTPGGSADTQYFGPGTRLTVL.

V usage is TRBV9 and J usage is TRBJ2-1, with D possibly TRBD2 on 5 matching bases. CDR1 is SGDLS and CDR2 is YYNGEE in the germline V gene. The CDR3 extends over 14 amino acids. V lost 3 bases to trimming and J lost 6 bases, with 13 bases between them. The CDR3 coding sequence is TGTGCCAGCAGCGAAAACGTCGAGGGCAATGAGCAGTTCTTC. It codes for CASSENVEGNEQFF.

This clone has a single count. One end of the junction does not line up with germline, which may come from a read error. This chain links TRBV28 with TRBJ2-7; 11 positions agree with TRBD2. CDR3 size: 15 residues. Germline CDR1 MDHEN, CDR2 SYDVKM. In DNA, the CDR3 is TGTGCCAGCAGTTTACTAGCGGGAGGACCTAGCCCCGGGGACTTC. Its translation: CASSLLAGGPSPGDF.

The chain recombines TRBV6-6 with TRBJ1-4; D remains unclear. The CDR3 runs to 15 residues. From germline, CDR1 is MNHNY and CDR2 SVGAGI (reference sequence). Deletions cut 5 bases from V and 4 bases from J, with 14 bases between. As DNA, the CDR3 is TGTGCCAGCAGTCTACGGATGGGCCTTAATGAAAAACTGTTTTTT. Translating it yields CASSLRMGLNEKLFF.

V is TRBV7-3 and J is TRBJ2-3; 10 positions agree with TRBD2. Germline-derived CDR1 and CDR2 are SGHTA and FQGTGA. J was trimmed by 2 bases and V by 6 bases; bases with no gene match: 5. There are 15 residues in the CDR3. The CDR3 nucleotides are TGTGCCAGCAGTTTAGCGGGAGGTAACACAGATACGCAGTATTTT. Its protein product is CASSLAGGNTDTQYF.

The chain recombines TRBV7-3 with TRBJ1-6; D is unclear. This CDR3 is built from 14 residues. The V and J ends lost 2 bases and 5 bases respectively, with 7 bases between them. Looked up from germline, CDR1 is SGHTA and CDR2 is FQGTGA. CDR3 region: CASSLQAHNSPLHF. CDR3 bases: TGTGCCAGCAGCTTACAGGCCCATAATTCACCCCTCCACTTT.

The J gene is TRBJ1-6, the V gene TRBV7-3; D is unresolved. The V and J ends lost 2 bases and 4 bases respectively, with 6 bases between them. CDR1 and CDR2 (germline): SGHTA, FQGTGA. The CDR3 is 14 residues long. This chain's CDR3 is CASSLGGYNSPLHF. DNA of the CDR3: TGTGCCAGCAGCTTAGGAGGGTATAATTCACCCCTCCACTTT.

The chain carries TRBV13 and TRBJ2-5; D may be TRBD2 (6 bases). Germline V gene lookup returns CDR1 PRHDT and CDR2 FYEKMQ (reference sequence). This CDR3 comprises 19 residues. Trimming stripped 5 bases from V and 5 bases from J, with 30 bases between. This CDR3 is CASSPSVSGHPSTSETQYF. CDR3 DNA: TGTGCCAGCAGCCCTAGCGTATCAGGACACCCCTCGACGTCGGAGACCCAGTACTTC.

The chain has TRBV11-2 and TRBJ2-7; TRBD2 aligns across 10 bases. The CDR3 is 15 residues long. With 1 base clipped from V and 8 bases from J, the junction kept 8 bases outside the gene matches. Germline CDR1 and CDR2: SGHAT and FQNNGV. CDR3 sequence (DNA): TGTGCCAGCAGCTTAGGAACTAGCGGGATCTTACAGCAGTACTTC. This translates into CASSLGTSGILQQYF.

The rearrangement links TRBV5-1 to TRBJ1-1; TRBD1 agrees at 7 bases. V trimming: 2 bases; J trimming: 7 bases; junction bases outside the gene matches: 8. The length of the CDR3 is 14 residues. Germline V gene data show CDR1 as SGHRS and CDR2 as YFSETQ. The DNA for the CDR3 is TGCGCCAGCAGCTTTGGGACAGCAACCCTTGAAGCTTTCTTT. Its protein product is CASSFGTATLEAFF.

The gene calls are TRBV12-3 or TRBV12-4 and TRBJ2-7; maybe TRBD1 (6 bases). The CDR3 is made up of 13 amino acids. V dropped 5 bases and J dropped 0 bases, with 8 bases sitting between them. CDR3 in amino acids: CASSQGTSYEQYF. CDR3 DNA: TGTGCCAGCAGTCAGGGGACCTCCTACGAGCAGTACTTC.

The rearrangement joins TRBV10-3 to TRBJ2-1; 14 bases align to TRBD2. The CDR3 is made up of 15 amino acids. V dropped 3 bases and J dropped 6; count of bases not matched to a gene: 1. Looked up from germline, CDR1 is ENHRY and CDR2 is SYGVKD. The CDR3 bases are TGTGCCATCAGTGATGGGACTAGCGGGAGCAATGAGCAGTTCTTC. Encoded protein: CAISDGTSGSNEQFF.

The rearrangement joins TRBV5-4 to TRBJ1-1; D may be TRBD1 (5 bases). V dropped 4 bases and J dropped 0 bases, with 16 bases sitting between them. Germline assignment: CDR1 SGHNT and CDR2 YYREEE (reference sequence). This CDR3 contains 16 residues. In nucleotides, the CDR3 is TGTGCCAGCAGCGAAGGGGCGGGGAACCTGAACACTGAAGCTTTCTTT. The encoded protein is CASSEGAGNLNTEAFF.

The chain employs TRBV5-5 and TRBJ2-5, with 7 positions matching TRBD2. Losses at the gene ends were 6 bases for V and 1 base for J; bases not matched to a gene: 6. CDR1 and CDR2 from the germline V gene are SGHKS and YYEKEE (reference sequence). The CDR3 totals 14 residues. Here the CDR3 DNA reads TGTGCCAGCACCGCGGGAGTAAGCCAAGAGACCCAGTACTTC. Amino acid sequence: CASTAGVSQETQYF. The complete variable domain, with remaining parts taken from reference TRBV5-5 and TRBJ2-5, reads DAGVTQSPTHLIKTRGQQVTLRCSPISGHKSVSWYQQVLGQGPQFIFQYYEKEERGRGNFPDRFSARQFPNYSSELNVNALLLGDSALYLCASTAGVSQETQYFGPGTRLLVL.

The chain recombines TRBV6-6 with TRBJ2-5, with 11 bases matching TRBD2. CDR1 is MNHNY, CDR2 SVGAGI, per germline (reference sequence). This CDR3 has 15 residues. V was pared by 1 base and J by 3 bases, with 1 base of the junction left unmatched. DNA of the CDR3: TGTGCCAGCAGTTACTTACTAGCGGGAGAAGAGACCCAGTACTTC. This translates into CASSYLLAGEETQYF.

This CDR3 reads CATLTGGNTEAFF. The CDR3 DNA reads TGTGCCACCCTGACAGGGGGGAACACTGAAGCTTTCTTT. The rearrangement links TRBV28 to TRBJ1-1; 9 nucleotides match TRBD1. CDR1 is MDHEN and CDR2 is SYDVKM in the germline V gene. Trimming cost V 10 bases and J 1 base; bases outside gene matches: 4. The CDR3 consists of 13 residues.

The V gene is TRBV3-1 (or the pseudogene TRBV3-2), the J gene TRBJ1-1, with TRBD1 as a possible D gene (6 bases). Trimming shortened V by 0 bases and J by 7 bases, and 12 bases separated the two germline ends. The germline CDR1 and CDR2 sequences are LGHDT and YNNKEL (reference sequence). The CDR3 spans 14 residues. In DNA, the CDR3 is TGTGCCAGCAGCCAAGATCCCGAGGACAGTGAAGCTTTCTTT. It yields the protein CASSQDPEDSEAFF.

CDR3 nucleotide sequence: TGCGCCAGCAGCCAAGTCACAGGGCGAGGGAGCAATCAGCCCCAGCATTTT. Its translation is CASSQVTGRGSNQPQHF. The J gene is TRBJ1-5, the V gene TRBV4-1; a weak D match, TRBD1 (6 bases). CDR3 length: 17 residues. The germline V and J ends were trimmed by 1 base and 1 base, with 14 bases remaining between them. Germline lookup yields CDR1 MGHRA and CDR2 YSYEKL.